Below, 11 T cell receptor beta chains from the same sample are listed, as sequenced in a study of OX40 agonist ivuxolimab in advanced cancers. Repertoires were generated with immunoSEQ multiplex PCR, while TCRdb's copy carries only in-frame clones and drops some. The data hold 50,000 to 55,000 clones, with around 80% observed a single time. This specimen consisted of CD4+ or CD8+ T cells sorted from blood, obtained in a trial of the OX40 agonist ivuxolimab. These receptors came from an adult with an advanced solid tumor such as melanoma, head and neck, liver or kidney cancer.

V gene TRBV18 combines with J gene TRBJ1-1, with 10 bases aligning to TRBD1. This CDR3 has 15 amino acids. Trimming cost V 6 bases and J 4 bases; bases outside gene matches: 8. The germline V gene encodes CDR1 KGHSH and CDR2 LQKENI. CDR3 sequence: CASSGQGSGSTEAFF. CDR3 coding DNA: TGTGCCAGCTCGGGACAGGGGTCGGGATCCACTGAAGCTTTCTTT.

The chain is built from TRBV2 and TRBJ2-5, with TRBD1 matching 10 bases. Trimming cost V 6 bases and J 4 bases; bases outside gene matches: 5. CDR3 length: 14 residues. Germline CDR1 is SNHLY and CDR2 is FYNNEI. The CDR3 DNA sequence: TGTGCCAGCAGGCCCGGGACAGGGGTAGAGACCCAGTACTTC. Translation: CASRPGTGVETQYF.

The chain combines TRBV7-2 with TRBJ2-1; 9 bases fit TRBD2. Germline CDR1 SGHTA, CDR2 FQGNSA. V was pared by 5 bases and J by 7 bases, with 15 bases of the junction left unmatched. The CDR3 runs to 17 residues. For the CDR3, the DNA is TGTGCCAGCAGCCTCCATCGGGGTAGCGGGGGCAGGAATGAGCAGTTCTTC. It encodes CASSLHRGSGGRNEQFF.

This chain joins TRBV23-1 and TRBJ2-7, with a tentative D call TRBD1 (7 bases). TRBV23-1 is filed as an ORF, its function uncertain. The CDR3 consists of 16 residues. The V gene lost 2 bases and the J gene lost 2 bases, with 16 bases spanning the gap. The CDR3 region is CASSQGGTALPYEQYF. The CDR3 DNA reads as TGCGCCAGCAGTCAAGGGGGGACAGCTTTGCCCTACGAGCAGTACTTC.

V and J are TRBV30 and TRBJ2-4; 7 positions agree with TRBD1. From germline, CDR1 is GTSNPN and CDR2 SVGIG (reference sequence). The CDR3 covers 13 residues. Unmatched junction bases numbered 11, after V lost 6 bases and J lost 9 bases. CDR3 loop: CACTGTDQVIQYF. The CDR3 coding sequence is TGTGCCTGTACCGGGACAGATCAAGTCATTCAGTACTTC.

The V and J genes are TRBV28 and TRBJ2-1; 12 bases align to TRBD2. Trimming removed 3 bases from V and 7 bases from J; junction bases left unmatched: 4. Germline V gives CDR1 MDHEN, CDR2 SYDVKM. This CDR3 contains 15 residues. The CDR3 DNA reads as TGTGCCAGCAGTTTGTTTACTAGCGGGGGGAATGAGCAGTTCTTC. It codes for CASSLFTSGGNEQFF.

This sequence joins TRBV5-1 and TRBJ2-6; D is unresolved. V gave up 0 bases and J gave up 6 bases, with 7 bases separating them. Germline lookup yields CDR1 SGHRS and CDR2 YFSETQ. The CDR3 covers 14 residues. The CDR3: CASSLEGTANVLTF. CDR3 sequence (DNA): TGCGCCAGCAGCTTGGAGGGTACGGCCAACGTCCTGACTTTC.

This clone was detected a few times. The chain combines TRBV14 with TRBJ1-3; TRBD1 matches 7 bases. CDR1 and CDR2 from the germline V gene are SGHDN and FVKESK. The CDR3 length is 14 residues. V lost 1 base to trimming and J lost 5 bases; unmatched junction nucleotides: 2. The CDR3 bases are TGTGCCAGCAGCCAAGTACAGGGGAGAAACACCATATATTTT. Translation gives CASSQVQGRNTIYF. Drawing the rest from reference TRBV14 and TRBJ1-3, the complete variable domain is EAGVTQFPSHSVIEKGQTVTLRCDPISGHDNLYWYRRVMGKEIKFLLHFVKESKQDESGMPNNRFLAERTGGTYSTLKVQPAELEDSGVYFCASSQVQGRNTIYFGEGSWLTVV.

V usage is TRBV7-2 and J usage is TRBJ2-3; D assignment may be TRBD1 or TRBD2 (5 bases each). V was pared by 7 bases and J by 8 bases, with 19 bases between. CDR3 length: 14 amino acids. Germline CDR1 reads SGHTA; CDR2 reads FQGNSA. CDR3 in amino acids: CASTPRGPRVTQYF. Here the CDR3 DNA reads TGTGCCAGCACCCCTAGGGGACCGCGTGTTACGCAGTATTTT.

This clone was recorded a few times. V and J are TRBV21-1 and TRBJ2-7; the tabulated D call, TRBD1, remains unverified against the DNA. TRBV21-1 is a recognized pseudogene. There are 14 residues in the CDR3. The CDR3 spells CASSRRDRAYEQYF. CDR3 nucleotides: TGTGCCAGCAGCCGCCGGGACAGGGCCTACGAGCAGTACTTC.

CDR3 sequence reads: CASSQGATSGGTDTQYF. The DNA for the CDR3 is TGCGCCAGCAGCCAAGGGGCGACTAGCGGGGGCACAGATACGCAGTATTTT. This chain connects TRBV4-1 to TRBJ2-3, with 11 bases aligning to TRBD2. V lost 1 base to trimming and J lost 1 base; unmatched junction nucleotides: 4. The CDR3 loop spans 17 amino acids. Looked up from germline, CDR1 is MGHRA and CDR2 is YSYEKL.